Below, 16 T cell receptor beta chains from the same sample are listed, as sequenced in a study of metastatic and nonmetastatic thyroid tumors. Not a single patient had been given any form of treatment at any point before undergoing thyroid surgery. Using MiXCR, TCRdb re-called clones from the PCR reads. The sample consists of 22,000 or so clones, less than 40% of them appearing once. Source material: blood. These receptors all come from a male donor with papillary thyroid cancer or a benign thyroid nodule (not recorded which). Some clones in this sample may be carry-over from other donors' samples.

This clone has at least ten counts. The chain combines TRBV11-1 with TRBJ2-2; the D is unclear. The CDR3 length is 16 residues. V was clipped by 1 base and J by 1 base, with 10 bases between them. Germline CDR1 is SGHAT and CDR2 is FQDESV (reference sequence). This CDR3 reads CASSLVPGKNTGELFF. CDR3 DNA sequence: TGTGCCAGCAGCTTAGTTCCCGGCAAGAACACCGGGGAGCTGTTTTTT. The full variable domain, in which reference TRBV11-1 and TRBJ2-2 provide the parts outside the CDR3, is EAEVAQSPRYKITEKSQAVAFWCDPISGHATLYWYRQILGQGPELLVQFQDESVVDDSQLPKDRFSAERLKGVDSTLKIQPAELGDSAMYLCASSLVPGKNTGELFFGEGSRLTVL.

The J gene is TRBJ1-4, the V gene TRBV18; the D is unclear. The CDR3 totals 16 residues. Trimming stripped 0 bases from V and 3 bases from J, with 11 bases between. Per germline, CDR1 KGHSH and CDR2 LQKENI. The CDR3 sequence is CASSPPSSVANEKLFF. In DNA, the CDR3 is TGTGCCAGCTCACCACCGAGTTCTGTGGCTAATGAAAAACTGTTTTTT.

The chain combines TRBV12-3 or TRBV12-4 with TRBJ2-7; the D call may be TRBD1 or TRBD2 (5 bases each). This CDR3 contains 13 residues. V lost 3 bases, J lost 0 bases, and 6 bases lay in between. CDR3 amino acids: CASSLGTSYEQYF. CDR3 DNA: TGTGCCAGCAGTTTGGGGACCTCCTACGAGCAGTACTTC.

In its sample, this clone was seen many times. This chain links TRBV2 with TRBJ2-3; no clear D. This CDR3 is built from 13 residues. Per the germline V gene, CDR1 is SNHLY and CDR2 is FYNNEI. Between the trimmed V and J ends, which lost 7 bases and 0 bases, there was a span of 8 bases. This CDR3 is CASTRPSTDTQYF. In nucleotides, the CDR3 is TGTGCCAGCACCAGGCCGAGCACAGATACGCAGTATTTT.

The gene calls are TRBV13 and TRBJ1-2, with 8 bases fitting TRBD1. The CDR3 sequence is 13 residues long. V was clipped by 6 bases and J by 4 bases; unmatched bases: 4. Germline V gene lookup returns CDR1 PRHDT and CDR2 FYEKMQ (reference sequence). CDR3 protein: CASSPGQGYGYTF. The CDR3 bases are TGTGCCAGCAGTCCCGGACAGGGCTATGGCTACACCTTC. Full variable domain (rest looked up from reference TRBV13 and TRBJ1-2): AAGVIQSPRHLIKEKRETATLKCYPIPRHDTVYWYQQGPGQDPQFLISFYEKMQSDKGSIPDRFSAQQFSDYHSELNMSSLELGDSALYFCASSPGQGYGYTFGSGTRLTVV.

This clone has at least ten counts. The chain combines TRBV18 with TRBJ2-1, with unresolved D. V was shortened by 5 bases and J by 5 bases, with 16 bases between the two germline ends. Germline V gives CDR1 KGHSH, CDR2 LQKENI. The CDR3 is made up of 15 amino acids. This CDR3 is CASSLIPGLDNEQFF. The CDR3 DNA sequence: TGTGCCAGCTCATTGATTCCCGGGCTGGACAATGAGCAGTTCTTC.

V gene TRBV4-1 combines with J gene TRBJ1-1, with TRBD1 as a possible D gene (6 bases). The CDR3 extends over 18 amino acids. V gave up 4 bases and J gave up 4 bases, with 25 bases separating them. CDR1 MGHRA and CDR2 YSYEKL come from the germline V gene. CDR3 in DNA: TGCGCCAGCAGCCTAATTCTCGGGGGGCAAAATCCCCTCACTGAAGCTTTCTTT. Its translation is CASSLILGGQNPLTEAFF.

The V gene is TRBV19, the J gene TRBJ1-4; 9 nucleotides line up with TRBD1. J lost 6 bases, V lost 6 bases, and 5 bases had no gene match. The CDR3 runs to 14 residues. In germline, CDR1 is LNHDA, CDR2 SQIVND (reference sequence). CDR3 region: CASSQTGGDEKLFF. The CDR3 region has the DNA TGTGCCAGTAGCCAGACAGGGGGAGATGAAAAACTGTTTTTT.

This clone appeared a few times. The rearrangement links TRBV6-1 to TRBJ1-2; tentative D call: TRBD1 (5 bases). V lost 1 base, J lost 1 base, and 13 bases lay in between. The CDR3 runs 16 residues. CDR1 and CDR2 (germline): MNHNS, SASEGT. CDR3 nucleotides: TGTGCCAGCAGTGAAGAGGGGAACAGACGTAACTATGGCTACACCTTC. It codes for CASSEEGNRRNYGYTF.

The chain employs TRBV6-1 and TRBJ1-1, with no clear D. Trimming shortened V by 7 bases and J by 0 bases, and 6 bases separated the two germline ends. CDR3 length: 12 amino acids. The germline CDR1 and CDR2 sequences are MNHNS and SASEGT. The CDR3 DNA is TGTGCCAGCACGCAATTGAACACTGAAGCTTTCTTT. This sequence encodes CASTQLNTEAFF.

There are many counts of this clone. The gene calls are TRBV29-1 and TRBJ2-1, with 8 bases aligning to TRBD1. J lost 7 bases, V lost 6 bases, and 8 bases had no gene match. CDR1 and CDR2 from the germline V gene are SQVTM and ANQGSEA. CDR3 length: 13 residues. CDR3 sequence: CSVWDRLGNEQFF. The CDR3 DNA reads as TGCAGCGTCTGGGACAGGCTAGGTAATGAGCAGTTCTTC.

CDR3 coding DNA: TGCGCCAGCAGCCAAGGCAGACAGGGAAAACTGTTTTTT. Protein: CASSQGRQGKLFF. The chain recombines TRBV4-1 with TRBJ1-4, with 7 bases lining up with TRBD1. The CDR3 totals 13 residues. The ends lost 1 base at V and 10 bases at J; junction bases unmatched: 3. CDR1 and CDR2 (germline): MGHRA, YSYEKL.

This clone was picked up a small number of times. The chain joins TRBV6-1 to TRBJ1-6, with D perhaps matching TRBD1 (5 bases). The germline gives CDR1 MNHNS, CDR2 SASEGT. This CDR3 region has 15 residues. Trimming took off 5 bases at V and 9 bases at J, with 17 bases between the two ends. The CDR3 protein is CASSQTGTVTSPLHF. In DNA form, the CDR3 reads TGTGCCAGCAGTCAGACCGGGACTGTGACTTCACCCCTCCACTTT.

This clone was counted between two and nine times. J is TRBJ2-7 and V is TRBV27; possibly TRBD1 or TRBD2 for D (5 bases each). V gave up 3 bases and J gave up 6 bases, with 18 bases separating them. CDR3 length: 15 residues. Germline V gene sequence: CDR1 MNHEY, CDR2 SMNVEV (reference sequence). The CDR3: CASSLSGGVFLEQYF. The CDR3 coding sequence is TGTGCCAGCAGTTTGAGTGGGGGAGTGTTCCTCGAGCAGTACTTC.

This clone was seen repeatedly, ten times or more. A much more abundant neighbour one base away suggests this may be a read error. This chain connects TRBV12-3 or TRBV12-4 to TRBJ2-3; 8 bases fit TRBD1. This CDR3 region has 16 residues. CDR3 sequence reads: CARSPQGAIGTDTQYF. For the CDR3, the DNA is TGTGCCCGCAGTCCTCAGGGGGCGATCGGCACAGATACGCAGTATTTT.

The chain combines TRBV6-1 with TRBJ2-4; D gene uncertain. V lost 2 bases, J lost 15 bases, and 14 bases lay in between. This CDR3 is built from 12 residues. CDR1 is MNHNS, CDR2 SASEGT, per germline. CDR3 protein: CASSESISPAYF. The CDR3 DNA reads TGTGCCAGCAGTGAAAGTATATCTCCCGCGTACTTC.